This T cell receptor beta chain emerged from a study of shared clonotypes between healthy human individuals. Worth noting for this clone: Antigen specificity is unknown.

Overall study results and limits: The study generally estimated greater richness for naive than memory subsets.

Terminally differentiated effector memory CD45RA+ cells were excluded by CCR7 positive selection of CD45RO-negative cells. The donors were adults (healthy and HIV-negative) with no recent acute infections or vaccinations. Deep-level assay runs were performed. Clones were read by immunoSEQ multiplex PCR, and TCRdb kept only the in-frame ones, dropping some. Found here are some 580,000 clones, more than 95% of them singletons; the top ten hold 0.25% to 0.35%. There are 17 residues in the CDR3. CDR1 is SGHTS and CDR2 is YDEGEE in the germline V gene. V dropped 0 bases and J dropped 0 bases, with 12 bases sitting between them.

The genes are TRBV5-8 and TRBJ2-2; D gene uncertain. The source material was naive CD8+ T cells sorted from blood. The receptor's source is a young man in good health. CDR3 sequence (DNA): TGTGCCAGCAGCTTGGGATGGCAGGTTCCGAACACCGGGGAGCTGTTTTTT. It codes for CASSLGWQVPNTGELFF. The whole variable domain, filled in from reference TRBV5-8 and TRBJ2-2, reads EAGVTQSPTHLIKTRGQQATLRCSPISGHTSVYWYQQALGLGLQFLLWYDEGEERNRGNFPPRFSGRQFPNYSSELNVNALELEDSALYLCASSLGWQVPNTGELFFGEGSRLTVL.